What follows are 2 T cell receptor beta chains derived from one specimen sequenced in a study of early T cells in non-severe SARS-CoV-2 infection. TCRdb re-analysed the 5' RACE reads in MiXCR, keeping a single row per CDR3 protein. Of under 100,000 distinct CDR3 sequences in the sample, approximately 15% were seen once. Sequencing was performed on whole blood. These receptors were obtained from an adult who was a healthcare worker with PCR-confirmed SARS-CoV-2 infection or an uninfected control (not recorded which).

About this clonotype: A single base separates this from a much larger clone, so it may be a read error. J is TRBJ2-7 and V is TRBV6-2 or TRBV6-3; a possible D gene is TRBD1 (6 bases). The CDR3 contains 15 residues. The V gene's germline CDR1 is MNHEY and CDR2 SVGEGT. In DNA form, the CDR3 reads TGTCCCAGCAGTTACCGTACAGGGAGCCCCTACGAGCAGTACTTC. Translation gives CPSSYRTGSPYEQYF.

The genes are TRBV7-2 and TRBJ2-3; 16 bases line up with TRBD2. The germline V gene has CDR1 SGHTA and CDR2 FQGNSA. Trimming took 3 bases from V and 15 from J; bases not matched to a gene: 6. The CDR3 runs 14 residues. DNA of the CDR3: TGTGCCAGCAGCTTTGGGACTAGCGGGGGGGCGCTCTATTTT. Translating it yields CASSFGTSGGALYF.